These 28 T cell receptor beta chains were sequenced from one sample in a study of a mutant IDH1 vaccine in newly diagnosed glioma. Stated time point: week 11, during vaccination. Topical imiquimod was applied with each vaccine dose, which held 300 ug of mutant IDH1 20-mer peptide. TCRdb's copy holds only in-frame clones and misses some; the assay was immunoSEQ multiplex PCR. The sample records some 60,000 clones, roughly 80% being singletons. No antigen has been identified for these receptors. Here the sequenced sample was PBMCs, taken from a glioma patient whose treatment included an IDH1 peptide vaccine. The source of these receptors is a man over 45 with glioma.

CDR3: CASSYLTGSRETQYF. CDR3 sequence (DNA): TGTGCCAGCAGTTACCTGACAGGGAGCCGGGAGACCCAGTACTTC. This chain uses TRBV6-6 with TRBJ2-5, with 7 bases identical to TRBD1. Trimming removed 2 bases from V and 5 bases from J; junction bases left unmatched: 8. CDR3 size: 15 residues. Germline lookup yields CDR1 MNHNY and CDR2 SVGAGI (reference sequence).

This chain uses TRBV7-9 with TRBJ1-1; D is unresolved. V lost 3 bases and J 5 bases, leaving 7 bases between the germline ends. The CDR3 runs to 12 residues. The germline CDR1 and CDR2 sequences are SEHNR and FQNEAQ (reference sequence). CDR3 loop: CASSFGLTEAFF. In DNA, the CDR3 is TGTGCCAGCAGCTTCGGACTGACTGAAGCTTTCTTT.

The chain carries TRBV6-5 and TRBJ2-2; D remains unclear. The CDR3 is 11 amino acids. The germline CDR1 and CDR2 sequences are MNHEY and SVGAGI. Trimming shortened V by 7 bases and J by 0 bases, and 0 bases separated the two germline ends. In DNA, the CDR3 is TGTGCCAGCACGAACACCGGGGAGCTGTTTTTT. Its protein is CASTNTGELFF.

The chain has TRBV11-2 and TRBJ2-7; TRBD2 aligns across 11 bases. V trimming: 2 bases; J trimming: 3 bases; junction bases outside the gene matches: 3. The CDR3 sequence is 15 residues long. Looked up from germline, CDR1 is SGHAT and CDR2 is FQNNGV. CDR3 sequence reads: CASSLYTSGSYEQYF. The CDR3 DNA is TGTGCCAGCAGCTTATATACTAGCGGGAGCTACGAGCAGTACTTC.

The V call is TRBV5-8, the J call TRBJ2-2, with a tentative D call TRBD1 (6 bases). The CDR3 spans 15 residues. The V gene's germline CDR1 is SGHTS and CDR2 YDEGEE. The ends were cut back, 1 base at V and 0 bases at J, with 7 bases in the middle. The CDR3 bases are TGTGCCAGCAGCTTGCAGGGGCCGAACACCGGGGAGCTGTTTTTT. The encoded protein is CASSLQGPNTGELFF.

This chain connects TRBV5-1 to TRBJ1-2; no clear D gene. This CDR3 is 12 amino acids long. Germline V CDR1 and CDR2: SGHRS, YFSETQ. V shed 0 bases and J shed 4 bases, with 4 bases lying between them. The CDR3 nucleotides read TGCGCCAGCAGCTTGGATATCTATGGCTACACCTTC. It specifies CASSLDIYGYTF.

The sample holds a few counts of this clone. The CDR3 region has the DNA TGTGCCAGCAGCCTGGGAGGGGCCCGAACTGAAGCTTTCTTT. Translated: CASSLGGARTEAFF. The gene calls are TRBV7-2 and TRBJ1-1; tentative D call: TRBD1 (5 bases). Germline V gene sequence: CDR1 SGHTA, CDR2 FQGNSA. Trimming removed 5 bases at V and 5 bases at J, with 15 bases between. This CDR3 region has 14 residues.

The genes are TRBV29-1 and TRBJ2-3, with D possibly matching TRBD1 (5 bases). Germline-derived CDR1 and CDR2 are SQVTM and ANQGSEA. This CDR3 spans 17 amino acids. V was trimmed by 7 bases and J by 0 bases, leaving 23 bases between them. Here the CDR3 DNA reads TGCAGCGGGTCAGGGTTCTCCCCCCTCGGGAGCACAGATACGCAGTATTTT. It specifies CSGSGFSPLGSTDTQYF.

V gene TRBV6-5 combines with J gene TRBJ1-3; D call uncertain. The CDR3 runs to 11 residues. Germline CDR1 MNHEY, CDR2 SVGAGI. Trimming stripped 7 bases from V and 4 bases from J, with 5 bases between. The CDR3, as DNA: TGTGCCAGCATATCCGGAAACACCATATATTTT. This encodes CASISGNTIYF.

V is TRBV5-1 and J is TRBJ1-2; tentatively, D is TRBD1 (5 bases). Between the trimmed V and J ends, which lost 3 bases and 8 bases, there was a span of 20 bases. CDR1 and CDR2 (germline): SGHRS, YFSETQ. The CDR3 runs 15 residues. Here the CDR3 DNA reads TGCGCCAGCAGCTCGGGGGGGACGGACCTCGGGGGCTACACCTTC. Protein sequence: CASSSGGTDLGGYTF.

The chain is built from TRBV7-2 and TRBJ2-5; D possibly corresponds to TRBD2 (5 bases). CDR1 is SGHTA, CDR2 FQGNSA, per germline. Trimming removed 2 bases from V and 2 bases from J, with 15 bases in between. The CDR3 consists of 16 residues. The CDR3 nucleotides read TGTGCCAGCAGCTTATTAGGCGGGTCCCTTCAAGAGACCCAGTACTTC. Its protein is CASSLLGGSLQETQYF.

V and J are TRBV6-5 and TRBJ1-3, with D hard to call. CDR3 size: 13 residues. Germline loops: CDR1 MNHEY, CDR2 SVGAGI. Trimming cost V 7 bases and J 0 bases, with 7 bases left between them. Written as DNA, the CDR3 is TGTGCCAGCACCCGCCCCTCTGGAAACACCATATATTTT. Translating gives CASTRPSGNTIYF.

The CDR3 is CSTRQGLEFF. CDR3 nucleotides: TGCAGCACAAGACAGGGGCTGGAGTTCTTC. V and J are TRBV29-1 and TRBJ2-1; 8 nucleotides align to TRBD1. CDR1 and CDR2 from the germline V gene are SQVTM and ANQGSEA. V trimming: 8 bases; J trimming: 14 bases; junction bases outside the gene matches: 8. The CDR3 is made up of 10 amino acids.

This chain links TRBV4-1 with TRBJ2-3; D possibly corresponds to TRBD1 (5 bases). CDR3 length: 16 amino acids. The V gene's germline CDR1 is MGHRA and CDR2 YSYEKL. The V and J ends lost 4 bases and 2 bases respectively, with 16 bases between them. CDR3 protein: CASSLSTVPATDTQYF. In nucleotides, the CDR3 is TGCGCCAGCAGCCTTTCGACAGTCCCCGCCACAGATACGCAGTATTTT.

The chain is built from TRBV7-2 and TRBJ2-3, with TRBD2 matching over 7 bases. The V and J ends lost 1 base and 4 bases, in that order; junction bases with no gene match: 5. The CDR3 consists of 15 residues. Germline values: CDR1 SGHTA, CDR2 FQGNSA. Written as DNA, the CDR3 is TGTGCCAGCAGCTTAGGGCTAGCGGAGCCAGATACGCAGTATTTT. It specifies CASSLGLAEPDTQYF.

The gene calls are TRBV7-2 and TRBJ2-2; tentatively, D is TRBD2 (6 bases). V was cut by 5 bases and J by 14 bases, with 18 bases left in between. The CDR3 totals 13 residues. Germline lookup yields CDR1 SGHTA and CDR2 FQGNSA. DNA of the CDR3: TGTGCCAGCAGCCCTGGGACTCCCCTTCCCCTGTTTTTT. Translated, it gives CASSPGTPLPLFF.

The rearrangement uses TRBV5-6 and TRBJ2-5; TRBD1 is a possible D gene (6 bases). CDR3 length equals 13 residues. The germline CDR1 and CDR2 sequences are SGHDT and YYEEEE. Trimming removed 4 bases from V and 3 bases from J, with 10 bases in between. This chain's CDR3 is CASSRDTEETQYF. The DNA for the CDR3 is TGTGCCAGCAGCCGGGACACCGAAGAGACCCAGTACTTC.

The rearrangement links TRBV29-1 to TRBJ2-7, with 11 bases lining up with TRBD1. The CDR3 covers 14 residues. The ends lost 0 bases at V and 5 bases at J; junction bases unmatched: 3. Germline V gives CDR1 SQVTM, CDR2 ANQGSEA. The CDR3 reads CSVEDGQGANEQYF. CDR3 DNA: TGCAGCGTTGAAGATGGACAGGGGGCAAACGAGCAGTACTTC.

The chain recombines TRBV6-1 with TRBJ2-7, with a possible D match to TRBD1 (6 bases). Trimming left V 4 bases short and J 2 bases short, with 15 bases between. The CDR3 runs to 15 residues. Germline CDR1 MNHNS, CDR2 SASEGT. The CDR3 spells CASSAVGQVPYEQYF. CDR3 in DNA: TGTGCCAGCAGTGCCGTGGGACAAGTCCCCTACGAGCAGTACTTC.

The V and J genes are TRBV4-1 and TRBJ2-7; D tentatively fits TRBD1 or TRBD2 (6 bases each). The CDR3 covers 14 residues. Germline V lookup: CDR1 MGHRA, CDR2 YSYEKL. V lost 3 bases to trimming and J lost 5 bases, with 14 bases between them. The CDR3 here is CASSQKRGDDEQYF. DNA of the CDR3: TGCGCCAGCAGCCAGAAGAGGGGGGATGACGAGCAGTACTTC.

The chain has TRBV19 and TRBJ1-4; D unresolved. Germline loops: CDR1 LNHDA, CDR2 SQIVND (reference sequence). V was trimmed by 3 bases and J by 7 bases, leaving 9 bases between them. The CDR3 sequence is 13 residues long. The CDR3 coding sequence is TGTGCCAGTAGTATGAGGCAGGTTGAAAAACTGTTTTTT. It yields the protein CASSMRQVEKLFF.

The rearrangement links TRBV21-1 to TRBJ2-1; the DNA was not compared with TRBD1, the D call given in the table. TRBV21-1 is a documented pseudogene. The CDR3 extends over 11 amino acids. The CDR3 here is CASSKQGKQFF. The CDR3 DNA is TGTGCCAGCAGCAAACAGGGGAAGCAGTTCTTC.

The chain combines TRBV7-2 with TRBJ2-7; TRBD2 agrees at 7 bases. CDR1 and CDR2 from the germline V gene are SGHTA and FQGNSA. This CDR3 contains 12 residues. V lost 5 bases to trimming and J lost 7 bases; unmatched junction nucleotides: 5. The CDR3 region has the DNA TGTGCCAGCAGCGGAAGCGGGAAAGAGCAGTACTTC. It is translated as CASSGSGKEQYF.

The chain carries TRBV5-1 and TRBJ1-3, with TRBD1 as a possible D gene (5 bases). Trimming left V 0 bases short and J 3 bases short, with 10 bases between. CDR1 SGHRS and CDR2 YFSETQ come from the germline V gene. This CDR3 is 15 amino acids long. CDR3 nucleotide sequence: TGCGCCAGCAGCTTGGGACAGCTAAATGGAAACACCATATATTTT. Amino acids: CASSLGQLNGNTIYF.

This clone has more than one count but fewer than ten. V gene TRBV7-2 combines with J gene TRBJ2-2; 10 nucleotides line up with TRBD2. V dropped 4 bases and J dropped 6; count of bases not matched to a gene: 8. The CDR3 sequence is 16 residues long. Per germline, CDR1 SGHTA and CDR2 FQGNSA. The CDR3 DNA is TGTGCCAGCAGCTCAAGTGGGCTAGCGGGGGCCGGGGAGCTGTTTTTT. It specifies CASSSSGLAGAGELFF. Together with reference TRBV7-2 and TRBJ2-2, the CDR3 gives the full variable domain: GAGVSQSPSNKVTEKGKDVELRCDPISGHTALYWYRQSLGQGLEFLIYFQGNSAPDKSGLPSDRFSAERTGGSVSTLTIQRTQQEDSAVYLCASSSSGLAGAGELFFGEGSRLTVL.

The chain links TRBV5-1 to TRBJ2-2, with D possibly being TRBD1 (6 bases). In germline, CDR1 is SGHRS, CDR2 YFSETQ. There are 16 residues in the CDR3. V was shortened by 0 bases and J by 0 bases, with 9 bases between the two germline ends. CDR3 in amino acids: CASSLATGSNTGELFF. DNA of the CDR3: TGCGCCAGCAGCTTGGCCACAGGGTCGAACACCGGGGAGCTGTTTTTT.

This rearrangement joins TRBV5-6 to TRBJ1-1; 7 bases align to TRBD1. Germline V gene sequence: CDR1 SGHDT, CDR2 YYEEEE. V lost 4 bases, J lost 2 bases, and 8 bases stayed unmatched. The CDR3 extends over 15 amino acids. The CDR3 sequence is CASSPRTGLNTEAFF. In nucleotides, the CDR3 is TGTGCCAGCAGCCCCCGGACAGGACTCAACACTGAAGCTTTCTTT.

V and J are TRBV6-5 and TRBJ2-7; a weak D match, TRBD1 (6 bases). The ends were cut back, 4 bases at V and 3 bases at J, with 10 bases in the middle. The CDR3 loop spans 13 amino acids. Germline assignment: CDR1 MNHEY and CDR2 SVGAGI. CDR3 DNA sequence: TGTGCCAGCAGTTTCGGGACACACTACGAGCAGTACTTC. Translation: CASSFGTHYEQYF.